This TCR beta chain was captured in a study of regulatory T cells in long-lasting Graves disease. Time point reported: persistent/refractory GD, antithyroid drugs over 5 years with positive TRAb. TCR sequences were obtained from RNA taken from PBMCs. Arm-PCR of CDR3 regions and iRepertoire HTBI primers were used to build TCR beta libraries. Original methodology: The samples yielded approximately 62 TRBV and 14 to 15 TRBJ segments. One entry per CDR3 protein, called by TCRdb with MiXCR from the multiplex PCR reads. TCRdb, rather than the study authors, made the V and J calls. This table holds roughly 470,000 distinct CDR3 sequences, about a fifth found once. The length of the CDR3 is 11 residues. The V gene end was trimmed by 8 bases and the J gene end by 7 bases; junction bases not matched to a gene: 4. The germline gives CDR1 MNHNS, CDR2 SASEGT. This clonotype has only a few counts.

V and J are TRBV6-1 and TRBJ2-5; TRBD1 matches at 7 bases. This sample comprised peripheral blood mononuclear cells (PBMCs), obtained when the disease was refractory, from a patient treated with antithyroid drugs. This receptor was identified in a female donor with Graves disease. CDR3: CASDSGGTQYF. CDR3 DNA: TGTGCCAGCGATTCAGGGGGGACCCAGTACTTC.